Listed below are T cell receptor beta chains from one sample, sequenced in a study of HIV-infected patients and healthy controls. TCRdb redid the calling of the 5' RACE reads with MiXCR, one entry per CDR3 protein. Here the sample spans under 20,000 distinct CDR3 sequences, approximately 7% being singletons. The sample taken for sequencing was blood. The receptors derive from an adult in good health. Both conserved end residues are part of each CDR3. The D gene is left open where the match is weak. Part of the rows lack a size; the others show once, few, many or a class for expanded clones.

v_call,d_call,clone_size,j_call,cdr3_length,cdr3_nt,cdr3_aa
TRBV6-6,TRBD1,many,TRBJ1-5,16,TGTGCCAGCAGTTACGGAACAGGGGCGAGCAATCAGCCCCAGCATTTT,CASSYGTGASNQPQHF
TRBV5-1,TRBD1,medium-sized,TRBJ2-7,13,TGCGCCAGCAGCCCACAGGGGGTTACCGAGCAGTACTTC,CASSPQGVTEQYF
TRBV7-9,.,many,TRBJ1-2,14,TGTGCCAGCAGCGGGAGACAGGCATACTATGGCTACACCTTC,CASSGRQAYYGYTF
TRBV7-2,.,many,TRBJ2-6,15,TGTGCCAGCAGCACCGACAGCTCTGGGGCCAACGTCCTGACTTTC,CASSTDSSGANVLTF
TRBV20-1,.,medium-sized,TRBJ2-7,13,TGCAGTGCTCCCCTGCGGACACTCTACGAGCAGTACTTC,CSAPLRTLYEQYF
TRBV6-2/TRBV6-3,TRBD1,.,TRBJ2-1,14,TGTGCCAGCAGACGACAGGGGCCCTACAATGAGCAGTTCTTC,CASRRQGPYNEQFF
TRBV20-1,TRBD2,many,TRBJ2-7,16,TGCAGTGCTAGAGATGAAGGGGGACTAGCGGGGTACGAGCAGTACTTC,CSARDEGGLAGYEQYF
TRBV20-1,.,many,TRBJ2-7,13,TGCAGTGCGGGGGTAGCGACGGGCTACGAGCAGTACTTC,CSAGVATGYEQYF
TRBV7-3,.,.,TRBJ2-3,16,TGTGCCAGCAGCTCCCGACGGGCGTCGGGCACAGATAAGCAGTATTTT,CASSSRRASGTDKQYF
TRBV5-1,TRBD1,medium-sized,TRBJ2-2,14,TGCGCCAGCAGCCCCGGGACAGTGGCCGGGGAGCTGTTTTTT,CASSPGTVAGELFF
TRBV7-2,.,many,TRBJ2-5,15,TGTGCCAGCAGCTTTAGATCCAGCAGAGTGGAGACCCAGTACTTC,CASSFRSSRVETQYF
TRBV20-1,.,medium-sized,TRBJ1-4,14,TGCAGTGCTAGAGAGGGGGTGCAGAGGGAAAAACTGTTTTTT,CSAREGVQREKLFF
TRBV20-1,.,many,TRBJ1-2,13,TGCAGTGCGTCCATCGCGGCAGCTTATGGCTACACCTTC,CSASIAAAYGYTF
TRBV3-1,.,.,TRBJ2-5,15,TGTGCCATCAGCCAAGATCACAGGGTTTGGGAGACCCAGTACTTC,CAISQDHRVWETQYF
TRBV7-9,TRBD2,.,TRBJ2-7,17,TGTGCCAGCAGTTCCACCGGTTCTAGCGGGTGGTCCTACGAGCAGTACTTC,CASSSTGSSGWSYEQYF
TRBV18,TRBD1,.,TRBJ2-1,16,TGTGCCAGCTCCCCCCTCTCCGGGACAGGGGCCAATGAGCAGTTCTTC,CASSPLSGTGANEQFF
TRBV6-5,TRBD2,.,TRBJ2-5,13,TGTGCCAGCAGCCGGGGACTAGAGGGGACCCAGTACTTC,CASSRGLEGTQYF
TRBV18,.,.,TRBJ2-7,14,TGTGCCAGCTCACCTTCAAAGTCTACGGAATCTTCTTATTTC,CASSPSKSTESSYF
TRBV3-1,.,many,TRBJ1-2,18,TGTGCCAGCAGCCAAGATATCGTAGGGAGCCAGAAGGCCAACGGCTACACCTTC,CASSQDIVGSQKANGYTF
TRBV7-2,.,medium-sized,TRBJ1-1,14,TGTGCCAGCAGCTTACTGGGCAGGGGCACTGAAGCTTTCTTT,CASSLLGRGTEAFF
TRBV19,.,.,TRBJ2-7,13,TGTGCCAGTAGTCCGAGGGCCAACTACGAGCAGTACTTC,CASSPRANYEQYF